These 27 T cell receptor beta chains were all obtained from the same sample, sequenced in a study of cytomegalovirus exposure and HLA in healthy donors. The PCR was carried out with 60 Vbeta primers and 13 Jbeta primers. The method was immunoSEQ multiplex PCR; TCRdb's version includes in-frame clones alone and lacks a portion of them. The sample lists 150,000 to 200,000 clones, under 75% seen once, with 7.1% in the top ten. Sequenced input: PBMCs. These receptors came from a man aged 40-49 years in good health and CMV-seropositive.

J is TRBJ2-2 and V is TRBV6-6; 9 nucleotides align to TRBD1. CDR1 and CDR2 (germline): MNHNY, SVGAGI (reference sequence). CDR3 size: 16 residues. V dropped 6 bases and J dropped 3; count of bases not matched to a gene: 8. The CDR3 protein is CASRESGTGHTGELFF. The CDR3 DNA follows: TGTGCCAGCAGAGAATCCGGGACAGGGCACACCGGGGAGCTGTTTTTT.

This chain connects TRBV7-9 to TRBJ1-6; 9 positions match TRBD1. Trimming removed 3 bases from V and 7 bases from J; junction bases left unmatched: 4. This CDR3 has 15 residues. Looked up from germline, CDR1 is SEHNR and CDR2 is FQNEAQ (reference sequence). The CDR3 DNA reads TGTGCCAGCAGCTTTGGAGGACAGGGGAATTCACCCCTCCACTTT. Translation gives CASSFGGQGNSPLHF.

This sequence joins TRBV27 and TRBJ2-1; 9 bases align to TRBD2. Germline values: CDR1 MNHEY, CDR2 SMNVEV (reference sequence). J was trimmed by 7 bases and V by 2 bases; bases with no gene match: 6. This CDR3 is built from 15 residues. CDR3 sequence: CASSLRLAGLNEQFF. The CDR3 DNA follows: TGTGCCAGCAGTTTACGGCTAGCGGGGTTGAATGAGCAGTTCTTC.

This clone was detected once. The J gene is TRBJ2-7, the V gene TRBV11-1, with 8 positions matching TRBD2. The J segment lost 2 bases and the V segment lost 1 base, leaving 10 bases of the junction unmatched. Germline CDR1 SGHAT, CDR2 FQDESV (reference sequence). The CDR3 is made up of 17 amino acids. DNA for the CDR3: TGTGCCAGCAGCTTAGAGGGGAGCGGGGGACTTCCCTACGAGCAGTACTTC. This codes for CASSLEGSGGLPYEQYF.

The chain is built from TRBV15 and TRBJ2-2; tentatively, D is TRBD2 (5 bases). Looked up from germline, CDR1 is LNHNV and CDR2 is YYDKDF (reference sequence). Trimming shortened V by 1 base and J by 1 base, and 10 bases separated the two germline ends. The CDR3 runs to 16 residues. The CDR3: CATSRGQGGNTGELFF. The CDR3 DNA is TGTGCCACCAGCAGAGGTCAAGGAGGGAACACCGGGGAGCTGTTTTTT.

V gene TRBV5-6 combines with J gene TRBJ1-2; 7 nucleotides line up with TRBD1. Trimming took 4 bases from V and 0 from J; bases not matched to a gene: 6. Germline lookup yields CDR1 SGHDT and CDR2 YYEEEE. The CDR3 length is 15 residues. The CDR3 DNA reads TGTGCCAGCAGCCCTAGGGACAGTGCTAACTATGGCTACACCTTC. Amino acid sequence: CASSPRDSANYGYTF. The full variable domain, with the rest looked up from reference TRBV5-6 and TRBJ1-2, is DAGVTQSPTHLIKTRGQQVTLRCSPKSGHDTVSWYQQALGQGPQFIFQYYEEEERQRGNFPDRFSGHQFPNYSSELNVNALLLGDSALYLCASSPRDSANYGYTFGSGTRLTVV.

This clone was seen more than once but under ten times. This chain links TRBV7-9 with TRBJ2-3; 9 bases match TRBD2. Germline assignment: CDR1 SEHNR and CDR2 FQNEAQ (reference sequence). V gave up 5 bases and J gave up 4 bases; unmatched junction bases: 7. The CDR3 spans 15 residues. CDR3 DNA: TGTGCCAGCAGCCCACGCGGGGGGGCGCCAGATACGCAGTATTTT. Translated, it gives CASSPRGGAPDTQYF. Supplemented by reference TRBV7-9 and TRBJ2-3, the full variable domain reads DTGVSQNPRHKITKRGQNVTFRCDPISEHNRLYWYRQTLGQGPEFLTYFQNEAQLEKSRLLSDRFSAERPKGSFSTLEIQRTEQGDSAMYLCASSPRGGAPDTQYFGPGTRLTVL.

This clone was observed a few times. V is TRBV13 and J is TRBJ2-3; 10 nucleotides match TRBD2. In germline, CDR1 is PRHDT, CDR2 FYEKMQ (reference sequence). J lost 2 bases, V lost 3 bases, and 8 bases had no gene match. The CDR3 covers 17 residues. The CDR3 loop reads CASSLASGLATTDTQYF. CDR3 DNA sequence: TGTGCCAGCAGCTTGGCCTCGGGACTAGCGACCACAGATACGCAGTATTTT. The full variable domain, completed using reference TRBV13 and TRBJ2-3, is AAGVIQSPRHLIKEKRETATLKCYPIPRHDTVYWYQQGPGQDPQFLISFYEKMQSDKGSIPDRFSAQQFSDYHSELNMSSLELGDSALYFCASSLASGLATTDTQYFGPGTRLTVL.

The rearrangement joins TRBV7-9 to TRBJ2-7, with 8 bases lining up with TRBD1. This CDR3 contains 13 residues. V was clipped by 10 bases and J by 5 bases; unmatched bases: 10. Germline loops: CDR1 SEHNR, CDR2 FQNEAQ (reference sequence). Here the CDR3 DNA reads TGTGCCATCCTCCCCCAGGGGGCGGACGAGCAGTACTTC. Encoded protein: CAILPQGADEQYF.

The sample holds a few counts of this clone. V usage is TRBV6-1 and J usage is TRBJ1-2; 8 nucleotides agree with TRBD1. V gave up 6 bases and J gave up 7 bases; unmatched junction bases: 7. Germline CDR1 reads MNHNS; CDR2 reads SASEGT. This CDR3 is 13 amino acids long. CDR3: CASRIGQGGGYTF. CDR3 nucleotides: TGTGCCAGCAGAATAGGACAGGGTGGTGGCTACACCTTC.

Written as DNA, the CDR3 is TGTGCCAGCAGCCAAGAGTCCGGTCCGGGAGAAAAACTGTTTTTT. This encodes CASSQESGPGEKLFF. This rearrangement joins TRBV14 to TRBJ1-4, with D unclear. Germline V gene sequence: CDR1 SGHDN, CDR2 FVKESK. The CDR3 spans 15 residues. Trimming took 0 bases from V and 8 from J, leaving 13 bases between them.

This chain uses TRBV5-1 with TRBJ1-4; D call uncertain. The V end lost 4 bases, the J end lost 2 bases, and 9 bases lay between the germline ends. The CDR3 loop spans 14 amino acids. CDR1 is SGHRS, CDR2 YFSETQ, per germline. The CDR3 region is CASSRGETNEKLFF. CDR3 nucleotide sequence: TGCGCCAGCAGCCGAGGCGAGACTAATGAAAAACTGTTTTTT.

The genes are TRBV7-9 and TRBJ2-5; D remains unclear. Germline-derived CDR1 and CDR2 are SEHNR and FQNEAQ (reference sequence). The CDR3 sequence is 13 residues long. The V and J ends lost 2 bases and 2 bases respectively, with 6 bases between them. This chain's CDR3 is CASSLSVQETQYF. CDR3 DNA: TGTGCCAGCAGCTTATCCGTGCAAGAGACCCAGTACTTC.

This clone has just a few counts. This chain links TRBV30 with TRBJ1-3; TRBD1 aligns across 7 bases. CDR1 and CDR2 (germline): GTSNPN, SVGIG (reference sequence). With V trimmed by 0 bases and J by 2 bases, 13 bases remained unmatched. The CDR3 is 18 residues long. In DNA form, the CDR3 reads TGTGCCTGGAGTGTCCCCGACAGGGTAACCACGCCTGGAAACACCATATATTTT. This gives the protein CAWSVPDRVTTPGNTIYF. The full variable domain, completed using reference TRBV30 and TRBJ1-3, is SQTIHQWPATLVQPVGSPLSLECTVEGTSNPNLYWYRQAAGRGLQLLFYSVGIGQISSEVPQNLSASRPQDRQFILSSKKLLLSDSGFYLCAWSVPDRVTTPGNTIYFGEGSWLTVV.

This clone was recorded a few times. The V gene is TRBV2, the J gene TRBJ1-3, with 9 bases lining up with TRBD1. Germline CDR1 and CDR2: SNHLY and FYNNEI. This CDR3 is built from 15 residues. After removal of 6 bases from V and 6 bases from J, the junction contained 9 bases not matched to a gene. Here the CDR3 reads CASRGTGTIQNTIYF. DNA of the CDR3: TGTGCCAGCAGGGGGACAGGGACGATTCAAAACACCATATATTTT.

The chain recombines TRBV2 with TRBJ2-1; 9 positions match TRBD1. CDR1 SNHLY and CDR2 FYNNEI come from the germline V gene. The length of the CDR3 is 15 residues. The junction had 13 bases not matched to a gene; V was cut back by 6 bases and J by 10 bases. The CDR3 DNA is TGTGCCAGCAGCGAGGAAGGGACAGGGCTTGGGGAGCAGTTCTTC. The encoded protein is CASSEEGTGLGEQFF.

The chain carries TRBV19 and TRBJ1-2; D gene ambiguous. This CDR3 contains 15 residues. CDR1 LNHDA and CDR2 SQIVND come from the germline V gene (reference sequence). The V and J ends lost 6 bases and 0 bases respectively, with 14 bases between them. CDR3 sequence reads: CASRPTASANYGYTF. CDR3 sequence (DNA): TGTGCCAGTAGACCCACAGCATCCGCTAACTATGGCTACACCTTC.

This clone was seen a few times. The chain has TRBV7-8 and TRBJ2-3, with 7 bases that match TRBD1. This CDR3 comprises 17 residues. CDR1 and CDR2 from the germline V gene are SGHVS and FQNEAQ. J lost 7 bases, V lost 0 bases, and 13 bases had no gene match. CDR3 loop: CASSLARGQFPKHTQYF. The CDR3 DNA reads as TGTGCCAGCAGCTTAGCGAGGGGACAGTTCCCGAAACATACGCAGTATTTT.

The rearrangement links TRBV19 to TRBJ2-5; 10 bases are shared with TRBD2. Germline V gene data show CDR1 as LNHDA and CDR2 as SQIVND (reference sequence). This CDR3 is 15 amino acids long. V trimming: 5 bases; J trimming: 4 bases; junction bases outside the gene matches: 7. CDR3 sequence: CASSSLAGVRETQYF. The CDR3 nucleotides are TGTGCCAGTAGTTCTCTAGCGGGGGTTAGAGAGACCCAGTACTTC.

The gene calls are TRBV7-8 and TRBJ1-6; TRBD1 matches 7 bases. Germline lookup yields CDR1 SGHVS and CDR2 FQNEAQ. This CDR3 is 16 amino acids long. V shed 4 bases and J 3 bases; nucleotides not matched to a gene: 6. The CDR3: CASSSQGGFYNSPLHF. DNA of the CDR3: TGTGCCAGCAGCTCGCAGGGGGGATTCTATAATTCACCCCTCCACTTT. Full variable domain (remainder filled in from reference TRBV7-8 and TRBJ1-6): GAGVSQSPRYKVAKRGQDVALRCDPISGHVSLFWYQQALGQGPEFLTYFQNEAQLDKSGLPSDRFFAERPEGSVSTLKIQRTQQEDSAVYLCASSSQGGFYNSPLHFGNGTRLTVT.

The chain joins TRBV18 to TRBJ2-7, with a possible D match to TRBD1 (6 bases). The V gene's germline CDR1 is KGHSH and CDR2 LQKENI. The CDR3 totals 17 residues. V was cut by 3 bases and J by 2 bases, with 20 bases left in between. CDR3 in DNA: TGTGCCAGCTCACCCCTTAGTACTCAGGGGATAACCTACGAGCAGTACTTC. It is translated as CASSPLSTQGITYEQYF. The whole variable domain, remainder taken from reference TRBV18 and TRBJ2-7, is NAGVMQNPRHLVRRRGQEARLRCSPMKGHSHVYWYRQLPEEGLKFMVYLQKENIIDESGMPKERFSAEFPKEGPSILRIQQVVRGDSAAYFCASSPLSTQGITYEQYFGPGTRLTVT.

V is TRBV19 and J is TRBJ2-6; the D is unclear. Germline V CDR1 and CDR2: LNHDA, SQIVND (reference sequence). The germline V and J ends were trimmed by 9 bases and 4 bases, with 10 bases remaining between them. The CDR3 extends over 13 amino acids. The CDR3 DNA follows: TGTGCCAGCGCGCATGCGGGGGCCAACGTCCTGACTTTC. It yields the protein CASAHAGANVLTF.

V and J are TRBV19 and TRBJ2-7, with TRBD2 matching 7 bases. V shed 4 bases and J 2 bases; nucleotides not matched to a gene: 8. Germline V gene lookup returns CDR1 LNHDA and CDR2 SQIVND (reference sequence). The CDR3 totals 15 residues. Here the CDR3 reads CASSTYTGGAYEQYF. CDR3 DNA sequence: TGTGCCAGTAGTACCTACACGGGAGGAGCCTACGAGCAGTACTTC.

The chain uses TRBV14 and TRBJ2-7, with D possibly matching TRBD1 (6 bases). Per germline, CDR1 SGHDN and CDR2 FVKESK. This CDR3 comprises 16 residues. V was trimmed by 4 bases and J by 2 bases, leaving 18 bases between them. The CDR3 region has the DNA TGTGCCAGCAGCCCCGTCCTGACAGGAATTACCTACGAGCAGTACTTC. It is translated as CASSPVLTGITYEQYF.

This CDR3 is CASSFSAGTDTQYF. DNA of the CDR3: TGTGCCAGCAGCTTCTCTGCAGGGACAGATACGCAGTATTTT. This chain connects TRBV7-3 to TRBJ2-3; D may be TRBD1 (5 bases). Germline V gene data show CDR1 as SGHTA and CDR2 as FQGTGA. The CDR3 has 14 residues. V was clipped by 3 bases and J by 3 bases, with 10 bases between them.

V usage is TRBV27 and J usage is TRBJ1-2; perhaps TRBD1 as D (5 bases). V shed 2 bases and J shed 4 bases, with 8 bases lying between them. The CDR3 extends over 13 amino acids. CDR1 and CDR2 from the germline V gene are MNHEY and SMNVEV (reference sequence). CDR3 nucleotide sequence: TGTGCCAGCAGTTTAGGCGGGACCTATGGCTACACCTTC. This sequence encodes CASSLGGTYGYTF.

This clone appeared a few times. The rearrangement uses TRBV15 and TRBJ1-3; 8 positions match TRBD1. Germline V gives CDR1 LNHNV, CDR2 YYDKDF (reference sequence). V lost 1 base and J lost 2; bases outside the gene matches: 4. This CDR3 is built from 16 residues. Here the CDR3 DNA reads TGTGCCACCAGCAGAGGGGGGACAGGAGCTGGAAACACCATATATTTT. Translating it yields CATSRGGTGAGNTIYF.